This TCR beta chain comes out of a study of CD8 T cells in ankylosing spondylitis. The study's findings and limits: There was a TCR beta motif, made of eight highly homologous variants, that appeared characteristic of ankylosing spondylitis blood. CD8+ disease-linked clones were present at relatively low frequencies in blood. Significant enrichment of disease-linked clones was reported in matched ankylosing spondylitis synovial fluid.

CDR3 length: 16 amino acids. Losses at the gene ends were 7 bases for V and 6 bases for J; bases not matched to a gene: 17. Each TCR beta library was made by quantitative 5'-RACE that incorporated molecular barcodes. Each CDR3 protein gets one entry after TCRdb re-called the 5' RACE reads with MiXCR. The sample contains about 160,000 distinct CDR3 sequences, 9.8% of which appear only once. As to this clonotype: Its antigen is unidentified.

The chain couples TRBV23-1 to TRBJ2-7, with 8 bases that match TRBD2. TRBV23-1 is an open reading frame, and its role is uncertain. Material for sequencing was blood, either unsorted or a sorted T cell fraction (not recorded which). The clonotype comes from a female donor with ankylosing spondylitis or in good health (not recorded which). The CDR3 spells CASIPTTPAGDSEQYF. In nucleotides, the CDR3 is TGCGCCAGCATCCCGACCACCCCAGCGGGAGACAGCGAGCAGTACTTC.